This TCR beta chain was sequenced in a study of blood T cell repertoires in COVID-19. Whole-study context: Sites in the United States, Italy and Spain provided acute and convalescent COVID-19 samples.

This CDR3 has 18 amino acids. V dropped 0 bases and J dropped 4; count of bases not matched to a gene: 12. Germline V gene lookup returns CDR1 SGHVS and CDR2 FNYEAQ. Participants were aged roughly 18 to 89 years from more than 20 US areas. In assigning cohorts, the study relied on participant-reported clinical history. As handled by the study authors: Estimation of nucleated cell counts was performed using reference gene primer amplification. Produced via immunoSEQ multiplex PCR; TCRdb's table is partial and in-frame only. Clonal size and the V and J genes are those of that table, whereas D and trimming came from the DNA. The repertoire holds 250,000 to 300,000 clones, with 90% as singletons.

Sequencing was carried out using PBMCs or T cells enriched from blood (not recorded which). This TCR was recovered from a woman aged 30 to 39 who had recovered from COVID-19. The rearrangement joins TRBV7-6 to TRBJ2-5; 9 bases line up with TRBD1. CDR3 nucleotide sequence: TGTGCCAGCAGCTTAGCATTCTACAGGACAGGGGCTAGAGAGACCCAGTACTTC. Encoded protein: CASSLAFYRTGARETQYF.